The present entry profiles one TCR beta chain with its context. This record comes from a study of blood T cell repertoires in COVID-19. Study in general: The United States, Italy and Spain were the sources of the acute and convalescent COVID-19 samples.

V lost 6 bases, J lost 0 bases, and 15 bases lay in between. Looked up from germline, CDR1 is SQVTM and CDR2 is ANQGSEA. This CDR3 contains 15 residues. Cohort 3 donors were reported recovered after two negative PCRs, clearance, or symptom resolution. Original processing methods: Reference gene primer amplification yielded estimated nucleated cell counts. The protocol was immunoSEQ multiplex PCR, while the TCRdb copy is restricted to in-frame clones and leaves out a portion. Clonal size and the V and J genes are those of that table, whereas D and trimming came from the DNA. This sample yields approximately 190,000 clones, of which about four fifths are seen a single time; approximately 7.9% belongs to the top ten.

The chain carries TRBV29-1 and TRBJ1-3; maybe TRBD1 (6 bases). The sample taken for sequencing was PBMCs or T cells enriched from blood (not recorded which). This TCR was sampled from a man between 40 and 49 years old who had recovered from COVID-19. This CDR3 is CSVQDMTGSGNTIYF. The CDR3 DNA sequence: TGCAGCGTCCAGGATATGACAGGCTCTGGAAACACCATATATTTT.